This T cell receptor (beta chain) comes out of a study of shared clonotypes between healthy human individuals. This CDR3 region has 13 residues. CDR1 and CDR2 (germline): MNHEY, SVGAGI. Trimming left V 1 base short and J 14 bases short, with 14 bases between. Selected positively for CCR7 and CD45RO-negative, naive CD8 cells excluded terminally differentiated effector memory CD45RA+ cells. Deep-level assay runs were performed. Genomic DNA of each subset was evenly split across several immunoSEQ plates. Sorted-subset replicate PCRs used 200 ng of genomic DNA. This amount corresponded to some 30,000 T cell genomes. Per the study methods: ImmunoSEQ junction-only sequences lacked quality scores, so their filtering differed. Assay: immunoSEQ multiplex PCR; the TCRdb copy retains only in-frame clones and omits some. That table furnishes V, J and clone size, whereas the DNA furnished D and trimming. The data hold 800,000 to 950,000 clones, with approximately 97% observed a single time.

The specimen sequenced was naive CD8+ T cells sorted from blood. The receptor was isolated from a young man in good health. The rearrangement links TRBV6-5 to TRBJ2-2; tentatively, D is TRBD2 (5 bases). DNA of the CDR3: TGTGCCAGCAGTTACTTTCCGAGGGCAGACCTGTTTTTT. Its translation is CASSYFPRADLFF.